This T cell receptor beta chain was documented in a study of blood T cell repertoires in COVID-19. Overall study context: Spain, Italy and the United States supplied samples that represented acute and convalescent COVID-19. T cells, B-cell-depleted T cells, or PBMCs supplied cDNA or gDNA.

The germline V and J ends were trimmed by 3 bases and 0 bases, with 10 bases remaining between them. Germline loops: CDR1 ENHRY, CDR2 SYGVKD. The CDR3 is made up of 15 amino acids. Authors' data handling: By means of reference gene primer amplification, nucleated cell counts were estimated. Using immunoSEQ multiplex PCR, the repertoire was profiled, and TCRdb retains in-frame clones only, with some absent. V, J and clone size are taken as reported in that table, and D and trimming were inferred from the DNA itself. The data hold 66,000 or so clones, with around 80% observed a single time. Sequencing was done on a sample of peripheral blood. V is TRBV10-3 and J is TRBJ2-3; weak D call: TRBD1 (6 bases). This sequence was found in a human donor in a cohort sampled during active COVID-19. The CDR3 spells CAISDSRGSTDTQYF. As DNA, the CDR3 is TGTGCCATCAGTGATTCCAGGGGTAGCACAGATACGCAGTATTTT.